The entry below gives a single TCR beta chain sequence along with its context. These data come from a study of blood T cell repertoires in COVID-19. Study background: T cells, B-cell-depleted T cells, or PBMCs provided the cDNA or gDNA that served as material.

As handled by the study authors: Researchers report that nucleated cell counts were estimated from reference gene primer amplification. The repertoire was sequenced with immunoSEQ multiplex PCR; TCRdb's copy has only in-frame clones and lacks some. That table is the source of V, J and clone size, and D and trimming were worked out from the DNA. Here the sample spans about 82,000 clones, 70% to 90% being singletons. The sequence was obtained from an elderly man with active or convalescent COVID-19. The source material was peripheral blood.

DNA of the CDR3: TGTGCCACCCCGAGGGACAGGGGCTTTCCCCCCTATAATTCACCCCTCCACTTT. Protein product: CATPRDRGFPPYNSPLHF. The chain couples TRBV27 to TRBJ1-6, with 10 bases aligning to TRBD1. Germline CDR1 reads MNHEY; CDR2 reads SMNVEV (reference sequence). The CDR3 is 18 amino acids. The ends lost 10 bases at V and 2 bases at J; junction bases unmatched: 14.